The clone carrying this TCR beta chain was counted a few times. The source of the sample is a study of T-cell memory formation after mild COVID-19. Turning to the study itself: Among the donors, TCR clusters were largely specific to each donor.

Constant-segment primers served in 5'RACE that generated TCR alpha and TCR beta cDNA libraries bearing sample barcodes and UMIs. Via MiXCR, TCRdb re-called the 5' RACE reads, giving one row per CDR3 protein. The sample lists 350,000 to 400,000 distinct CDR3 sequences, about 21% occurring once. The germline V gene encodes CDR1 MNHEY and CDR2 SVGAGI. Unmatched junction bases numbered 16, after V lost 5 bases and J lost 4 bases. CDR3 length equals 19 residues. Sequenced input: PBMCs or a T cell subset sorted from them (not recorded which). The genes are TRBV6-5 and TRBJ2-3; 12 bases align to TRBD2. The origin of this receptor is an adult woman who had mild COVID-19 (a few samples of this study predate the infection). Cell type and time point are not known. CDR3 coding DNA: TGTGCCAGCAGTCCTGCTCGACTAGCGGGAGTTTCTTCTGCAGATACGCAGTATTTT. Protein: CASSPARLAGVSSADTQYF.